This T cell receptor (beta chain) was observed in a study of blood T cell repertoires in COVID-19. In the study overall: Sources were T cells, B-cell-depleted T cells, or PBMCs; the material itself was cDNA or gDNA.

The germline gives CDR1 LNHDA, CDR2 SQIVND (reference sequence). Trimming removed 7 bases at V and 8 bases at J, with 14 bases between. The CDR3 is 12 amino acids. Sequenced by immunoSEQ multiplex PCR; TCRdb stores in-frame clones only, minus some. The sample holds under 170,000 clones, roughly nine tenths seen once. What was sequenced was peripheral blood. V usage is TRBV19 and J usage is TRBJ1-2; D is unresolved. The receptor comes from a woman aged 55 to 70 with active or convalescent COVID-19. The CDR3 sequence is CASTPGDGGYTF. The CDR3 coding sequence is TGTGCCAGTACACCGGGAGATGGAGGCTACACCTTC.